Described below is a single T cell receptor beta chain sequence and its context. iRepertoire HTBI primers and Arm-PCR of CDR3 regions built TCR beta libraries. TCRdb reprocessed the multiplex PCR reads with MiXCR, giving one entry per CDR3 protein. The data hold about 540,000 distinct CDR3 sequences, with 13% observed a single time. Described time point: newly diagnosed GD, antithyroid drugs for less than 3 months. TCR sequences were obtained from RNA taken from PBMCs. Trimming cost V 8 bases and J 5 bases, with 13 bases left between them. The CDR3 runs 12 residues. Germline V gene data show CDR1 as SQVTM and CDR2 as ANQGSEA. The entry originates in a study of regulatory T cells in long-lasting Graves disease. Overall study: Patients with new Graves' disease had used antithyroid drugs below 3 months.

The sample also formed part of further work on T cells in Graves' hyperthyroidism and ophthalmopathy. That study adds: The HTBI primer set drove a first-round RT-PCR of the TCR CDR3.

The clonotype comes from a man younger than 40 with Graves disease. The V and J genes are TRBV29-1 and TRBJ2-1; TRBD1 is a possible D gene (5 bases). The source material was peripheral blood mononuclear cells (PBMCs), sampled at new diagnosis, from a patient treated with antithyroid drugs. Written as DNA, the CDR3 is TGCAGCACCCCACCCAGGGACAATGAGCAGTTCTTC. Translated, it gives CSTPPRDNEQFF.